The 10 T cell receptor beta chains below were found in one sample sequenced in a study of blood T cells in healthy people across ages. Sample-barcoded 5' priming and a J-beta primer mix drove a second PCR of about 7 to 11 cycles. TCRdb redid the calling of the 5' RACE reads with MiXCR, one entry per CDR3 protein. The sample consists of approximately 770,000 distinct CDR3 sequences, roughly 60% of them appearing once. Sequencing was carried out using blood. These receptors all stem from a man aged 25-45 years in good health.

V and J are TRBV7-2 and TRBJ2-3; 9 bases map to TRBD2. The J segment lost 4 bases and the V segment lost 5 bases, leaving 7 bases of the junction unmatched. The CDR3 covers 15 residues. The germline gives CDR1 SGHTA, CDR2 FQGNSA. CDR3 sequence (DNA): TGTGCCAGCAGCGGTAGGGCGGGGGGGGCAGATACGCAGTATTTT. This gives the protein CASSGRAGGADTQYF.

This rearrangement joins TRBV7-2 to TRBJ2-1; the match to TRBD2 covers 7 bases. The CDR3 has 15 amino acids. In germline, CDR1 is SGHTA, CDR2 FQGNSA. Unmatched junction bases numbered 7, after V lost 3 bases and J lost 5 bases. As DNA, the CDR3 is TGTGCCAGCAGCTTTGGGGGGAGGGGCCACAATGAGCAGTTCTTC. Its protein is CASSFGGRGHNEQFF. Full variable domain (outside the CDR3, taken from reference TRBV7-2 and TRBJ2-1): GAGVSQSPSNKVTEKGKDVELRCDPISGHTALYWYRQSLGQGLEFLIYFQGNSAPDKSGLPSDRFSAERTGGSVSTLTIQRTQQEDSAVYLCASSFGGRGHNEQFFGPGTRLTVL.

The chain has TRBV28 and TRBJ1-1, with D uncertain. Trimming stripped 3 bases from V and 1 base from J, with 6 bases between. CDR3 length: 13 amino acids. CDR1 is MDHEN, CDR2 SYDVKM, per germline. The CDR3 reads CASSFVENTEAFF. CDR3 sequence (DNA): TGTGCCAGCAGTTTTGTAGAGAACACTGAAGCTTTCTTT.

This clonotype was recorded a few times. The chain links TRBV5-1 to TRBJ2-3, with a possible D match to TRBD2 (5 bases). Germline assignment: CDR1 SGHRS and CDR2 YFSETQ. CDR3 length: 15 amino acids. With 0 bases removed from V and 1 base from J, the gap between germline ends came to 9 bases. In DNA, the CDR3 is TGCGCCAGCAGCTTGGCATCAGCGGGCACAGATACGCAGTATTTT. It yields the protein CASSLASAGTDTQYF.

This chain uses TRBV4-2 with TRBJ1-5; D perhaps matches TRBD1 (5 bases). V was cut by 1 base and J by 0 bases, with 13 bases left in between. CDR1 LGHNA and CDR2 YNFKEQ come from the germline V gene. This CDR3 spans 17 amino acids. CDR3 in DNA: TGTGCCAGCAGCCAAGTCGAGGGACGCTTTAGCAATCAGCCCCAGCATTTT. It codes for CASSQVEGRFSNQPQHF.

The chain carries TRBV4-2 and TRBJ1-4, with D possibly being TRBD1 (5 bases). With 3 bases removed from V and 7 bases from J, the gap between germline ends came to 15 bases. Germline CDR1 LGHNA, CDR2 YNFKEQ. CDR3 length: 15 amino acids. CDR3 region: CASSQPQGTGEKLFF. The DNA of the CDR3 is TGTGCCAGCAGCCAGCCGCAGGGCACGGGTGAAAAACTGTTTTTT.

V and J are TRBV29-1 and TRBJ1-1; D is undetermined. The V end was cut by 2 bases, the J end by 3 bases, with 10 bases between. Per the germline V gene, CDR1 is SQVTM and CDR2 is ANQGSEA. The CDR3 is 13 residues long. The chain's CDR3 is CSVELGWDTEAFF. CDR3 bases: TGCAGCGTTGAACTAGGGTGGGACACTGAAGCTTTCTTT.

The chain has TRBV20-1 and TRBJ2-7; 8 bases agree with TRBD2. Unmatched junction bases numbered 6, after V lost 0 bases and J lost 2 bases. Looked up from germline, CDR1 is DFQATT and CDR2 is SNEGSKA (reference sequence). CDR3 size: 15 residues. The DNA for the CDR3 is TGCAGTGCTAGAGATAGCGGGATATCAACCTACGAGCAGTACTTC. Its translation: CSARDSGISTYEQYF.

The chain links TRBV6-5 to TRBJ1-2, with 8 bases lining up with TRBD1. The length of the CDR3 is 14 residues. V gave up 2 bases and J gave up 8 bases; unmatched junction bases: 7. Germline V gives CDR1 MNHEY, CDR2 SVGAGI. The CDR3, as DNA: TGTGCCAGCAGTTACGCCGGACAGGGCGGCGGCTACACCTTC. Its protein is CASSYAGQGGGYTF.

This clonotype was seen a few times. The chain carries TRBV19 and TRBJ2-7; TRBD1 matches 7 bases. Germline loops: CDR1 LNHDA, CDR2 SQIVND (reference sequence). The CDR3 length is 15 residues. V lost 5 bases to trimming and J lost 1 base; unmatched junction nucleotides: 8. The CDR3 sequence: CASSRQGPPSYEQYF. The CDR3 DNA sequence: TGTGCCAGTAGTCGACAGGGTCCCCCTTCCTACGAGCAGTACTTC.